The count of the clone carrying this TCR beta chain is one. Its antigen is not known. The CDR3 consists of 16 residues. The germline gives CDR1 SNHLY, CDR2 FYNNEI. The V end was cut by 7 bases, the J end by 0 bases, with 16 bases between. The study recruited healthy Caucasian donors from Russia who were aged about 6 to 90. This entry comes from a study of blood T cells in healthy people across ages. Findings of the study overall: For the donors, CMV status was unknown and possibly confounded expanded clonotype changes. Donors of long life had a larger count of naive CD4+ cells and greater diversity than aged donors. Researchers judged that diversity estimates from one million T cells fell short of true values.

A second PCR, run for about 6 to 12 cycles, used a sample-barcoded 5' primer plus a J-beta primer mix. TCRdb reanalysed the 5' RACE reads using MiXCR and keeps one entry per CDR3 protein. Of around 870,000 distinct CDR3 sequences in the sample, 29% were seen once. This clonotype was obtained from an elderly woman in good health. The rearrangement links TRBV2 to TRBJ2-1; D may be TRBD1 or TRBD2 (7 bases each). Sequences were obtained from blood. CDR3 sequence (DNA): TGTGCCAGCAAGAGGGGGCGGGAGAGCTCCTACAATGAGCAGTTCTTC. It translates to CASKRGRESSYNEQFF.